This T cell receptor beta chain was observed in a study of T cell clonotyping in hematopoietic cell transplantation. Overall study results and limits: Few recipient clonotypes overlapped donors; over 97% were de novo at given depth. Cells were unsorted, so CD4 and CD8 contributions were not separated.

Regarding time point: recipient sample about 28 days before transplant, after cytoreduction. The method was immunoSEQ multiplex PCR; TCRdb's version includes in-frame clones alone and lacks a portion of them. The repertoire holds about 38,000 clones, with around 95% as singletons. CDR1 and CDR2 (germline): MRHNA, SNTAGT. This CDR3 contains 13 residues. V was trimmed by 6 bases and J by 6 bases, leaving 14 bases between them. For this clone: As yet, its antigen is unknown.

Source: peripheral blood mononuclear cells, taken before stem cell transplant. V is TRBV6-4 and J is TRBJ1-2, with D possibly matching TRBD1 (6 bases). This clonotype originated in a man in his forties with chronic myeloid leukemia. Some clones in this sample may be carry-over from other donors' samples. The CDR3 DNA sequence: TGTGCCAGCAGGCCGGGGGGCGGGCATGGCTACACCTTC. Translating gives CASRPGGGHGYTF.